These 15 T cell receptor beta chains share one sample of origin, sequenced in a study of chemoradiotherapy in HPV16-positive cancers (dated by TCRdb to the early 2020s). Library preparation was by the immunoSEQ multiplex PCR assay. TCRdb took over this immuneACCESS table, retaining in-frame rearrangements with V and J assigned. Such tables are incomplete; in checked studies, under half of the missing clones stem from an unresolved V gene, and the remainder is unexplained. Here the sample has 2,500 to 3,500 clones; around 90% occur a single time. The biggest ten clones account for approximately 2.6% of the sample. Sequences were derived from tumor tissue, sampled from a patient who underwent chemoradiotherapy. These receptors came from a human donor with HPV-associated anogenital cancer.

The DNA of the CDR3 is TGTGCCAGCAGTGATACAGGGGTTTACACAGATACGCAGTATTTT. Its translation: CASSDTGVYTDTQYF. The genes are TRBV9 and TRBJ2-3; the match to TRBD1 covers 7 bases. After removal of 5 bases from V and 2 bases from J, the junction contained 8 bases not matched to a gene. CDR3 length equals 15 residues. The germline CDR1 and CDR2 sequences are SGDLS and YYNGEE.

V usage is TRBV30 and J usage is TRBJ1-1; 8 bases line up with TRBD1. Germline values: CDR1 GTSNPN, CDR2 SVGIG (reference sequence). Trimming cost V 2 bases and J 10 bases; bases outside gene matches: 9. The CDR3 has 13 amino acids. CDR3 DNA: TGTGCCTGGAGTTCCCCGGGACAGGCGCGAGCTTTCTTT. This codes for CAWSSPGQARAFF.

This rearrangement joins TRBV5-4 to TRBJ2-1, with 7 nucleotides matching TRBD2. V lost 3 bases, J lost 3 bases, and 6 bases stayed unmatched. The germline V gene has CDR1 SGHNT and CDR2 YYREEE (reference sequence). This CDR3 comprises 15 residues. In DNA form, the CDR3 reads TGTGCCAGCAGCTCGGGGGGACGGATCTACAATGAGCAGTTCTTC. It codes for CASSSGGRIYNEQFF.

DNA for the CDR3: TGTGCCAGCAGCTTAGCGGGGGGACAGAGCTCCTACGAGCAGTACTTC. Translation: CASSLAGGQSSYEQYF. The chain recombines TRBV7-2 with TRBJ2-7, with TRBD1 as a possible D gene (7 bases). Germline CDR1 is SGHTA and CDR2 is FQGNSA. Between the trimmed V and J ends, which lost 0 bases and 0 bases, there was a span of 12 bases. This CDR3 spans 16 amino acids.

The V call is TRBV7-2, the J call TRBJ2-5; D is ambiguous. The CDR3 runs to 14 residues. CDR1 is SGHTA and CDR2 is FQGNSA in the germline V gene. V lost 1 base and J 5 bases, leaving 11 bases between the germline ends. CDR3 DNA sequence: TGTGCCAGCAGCTTAGAACTTGTCGGGGAGACCCAGTACTTC. As protein: CASSLELVGETQYF.

This CDR3 is CASSDSPTQDTQYF. In DNA form, the CDR3 reads TGTGCCAGCAGTGACTCTCCGACTCAGGATACGCAGTATTTT. The rearrangement links TRBV6-4 to TRBJ2-3; D unclear. Germline V CDR1 and CDR2: MRHNA, SNTAGT. V was pared by 0 bases and J by 6 bases, with 10 bases between. The CDR3 length is 14 residues.

The rearrangement joins TRBV5-4 to TRBJ2-3, with unresolved D. This CDR3 region has 15 residues. The ends were cut back, 1 base at V and 0 bases at J, with 9 bases in the middle. Germline CDR1 reads SGHNT; CDR2 reads YYREEE (reference sequence). CDR3 in DNA: TGTGCCAGCAGCTTGAGCGTTTCTAGCACAGATACGCAGTATTTT. Translation gives CASSLSVSSTDTQYF.

The chain uses TRBV27 and TRBJ2-1; 7 bases map to TRBD2. This CDR3 has 14 residues. The J segment lost 6 bases and the V segment lost 8 bases, leaving 10 bases of the junction unmatched. The germline gives CDR1 MNHEY, CDR2 SMNVEV (reference sequence). The CDR3 loop is CASGAGRRGNEQFF. In DNA form, the CDR3 reads TGTGCCAGCGGAGCGGGACGACGAGGCAATGAGCAGTTCTTC.

The rearrangement links TRBV7-2 to TRBJ1-2; tentatively, D is TRBD1 (5 bases). The V gene lost 1 base and the J gene lost 8 bases, with 20 bases spanning the gap. Germline CDR1 SGHTA, CDR2 FQGNSA. CDR3 length equals 16 residues. CDR3: CASSLGGAAALGGYTF. In nucleotides, the CDR3 is TGTGCCAGCAGCTTAGGCGGGGCAGCCGCCCTAGGGGGCTACACCTTC.

The chain carries TRBV14 and TRBJ1-1; tentatively, D is TRBD1 (6 bases). The germline V gene encodes CDR1 SGHDN and CDR2 FVKESK. With 6 bases removed from V and 5 bases from J, the gap between germline ends came to 19 bases. This CDR3 region has 15 residues. The CDR3 loop is CASSLVGGRATEAFF. The CDR3 nucleotides read TGTGCCAGCAGTCTAGTTGGGGGCAGGGCGACTGAAGCTTTCTTT.

The chain uses TRBV7-2 and TRBJ2-1; 13 bases fit TRBD2. J was trimmed by 0 bases and V by 5 bases; bases with no gene match: 10. CDR3 length: 19 residues. CDR1 is SGHTA and CDR2 is FQGNSA in the germline V gene. CDR3 sequence: CASSRKGTSGTISYNEQFF. CDR3 sequence (DNA): TGTGCCAGCAGCCGAAAGGGGACTAGCGGGACCATCTCCTACAATGAGCAGTTCTTC.

The gene calls are TRBV5-1 and TRBJ2-5; the D call may be TRBD1 or TRBD2 (5 bases each). The CDR3 extends over 16 amino acids. V shed 0 bases and J shed 5 bases, with 17 bases lying between them. Looked up from germline, CDR1 is SGHRS and CDR2 is YFSETQ. CDR3 bases: TGCGCCAGCAGCTTGGCCGCTAGCAAGGCAGGGGAGACCCAGTACTTC. Encoded protein: CASSLAASKAGETQYF.

This chain links TRBV6-6 with TRBJ1-2; D remains unclear. Between the trimmed V and J ends, which lost 0 bases and 7 bases, there was a span of 15 bases. The CDR3 covers 15 residues. The germline V gene has CDR1 MNHNY and CDR2 SVGAGI (reference sequence). The CDR3 DNA is TGTGCCAGCAGTTACTCTCCAGAGACCGCCTCTGGCTACACCTTC. This translates into CASSYSPETASGYTF.

The count of this clone is one. The chain has TRBV6-1 and TRBJ2-7; D call uncertain. V was shortened by 5 bases and J by 3 bases, with 8 bases between the two germline ends. The length of the CDR3 is 12 residues. Per germline, CDR1 MNHNS and CDR2 SASEGT. The CDR3 here is CASSPPGYEQYF. CDR3 in DNA: TGTGCCAGCAGTCCCCCGGGCTACGAGCAGTACTTC.

V gene TRBV5-1 combines with J gene TRBJ1-6, with a tentative D call TRBD1 (6 bases). Germline loops: CDR1 SGHRS, CDR2 YFSETQ. V was shortened by 2 bases and J by 10 bases, with 13 bases between the two germline ends. The CDR3 contains 14 residues. The CDR3 coding sequence is TGCGCCAGCAGCTTAGGGGGTGCCAACTCACCCCTCCACTTT. Its translation is CASSLGGANSPLHF.